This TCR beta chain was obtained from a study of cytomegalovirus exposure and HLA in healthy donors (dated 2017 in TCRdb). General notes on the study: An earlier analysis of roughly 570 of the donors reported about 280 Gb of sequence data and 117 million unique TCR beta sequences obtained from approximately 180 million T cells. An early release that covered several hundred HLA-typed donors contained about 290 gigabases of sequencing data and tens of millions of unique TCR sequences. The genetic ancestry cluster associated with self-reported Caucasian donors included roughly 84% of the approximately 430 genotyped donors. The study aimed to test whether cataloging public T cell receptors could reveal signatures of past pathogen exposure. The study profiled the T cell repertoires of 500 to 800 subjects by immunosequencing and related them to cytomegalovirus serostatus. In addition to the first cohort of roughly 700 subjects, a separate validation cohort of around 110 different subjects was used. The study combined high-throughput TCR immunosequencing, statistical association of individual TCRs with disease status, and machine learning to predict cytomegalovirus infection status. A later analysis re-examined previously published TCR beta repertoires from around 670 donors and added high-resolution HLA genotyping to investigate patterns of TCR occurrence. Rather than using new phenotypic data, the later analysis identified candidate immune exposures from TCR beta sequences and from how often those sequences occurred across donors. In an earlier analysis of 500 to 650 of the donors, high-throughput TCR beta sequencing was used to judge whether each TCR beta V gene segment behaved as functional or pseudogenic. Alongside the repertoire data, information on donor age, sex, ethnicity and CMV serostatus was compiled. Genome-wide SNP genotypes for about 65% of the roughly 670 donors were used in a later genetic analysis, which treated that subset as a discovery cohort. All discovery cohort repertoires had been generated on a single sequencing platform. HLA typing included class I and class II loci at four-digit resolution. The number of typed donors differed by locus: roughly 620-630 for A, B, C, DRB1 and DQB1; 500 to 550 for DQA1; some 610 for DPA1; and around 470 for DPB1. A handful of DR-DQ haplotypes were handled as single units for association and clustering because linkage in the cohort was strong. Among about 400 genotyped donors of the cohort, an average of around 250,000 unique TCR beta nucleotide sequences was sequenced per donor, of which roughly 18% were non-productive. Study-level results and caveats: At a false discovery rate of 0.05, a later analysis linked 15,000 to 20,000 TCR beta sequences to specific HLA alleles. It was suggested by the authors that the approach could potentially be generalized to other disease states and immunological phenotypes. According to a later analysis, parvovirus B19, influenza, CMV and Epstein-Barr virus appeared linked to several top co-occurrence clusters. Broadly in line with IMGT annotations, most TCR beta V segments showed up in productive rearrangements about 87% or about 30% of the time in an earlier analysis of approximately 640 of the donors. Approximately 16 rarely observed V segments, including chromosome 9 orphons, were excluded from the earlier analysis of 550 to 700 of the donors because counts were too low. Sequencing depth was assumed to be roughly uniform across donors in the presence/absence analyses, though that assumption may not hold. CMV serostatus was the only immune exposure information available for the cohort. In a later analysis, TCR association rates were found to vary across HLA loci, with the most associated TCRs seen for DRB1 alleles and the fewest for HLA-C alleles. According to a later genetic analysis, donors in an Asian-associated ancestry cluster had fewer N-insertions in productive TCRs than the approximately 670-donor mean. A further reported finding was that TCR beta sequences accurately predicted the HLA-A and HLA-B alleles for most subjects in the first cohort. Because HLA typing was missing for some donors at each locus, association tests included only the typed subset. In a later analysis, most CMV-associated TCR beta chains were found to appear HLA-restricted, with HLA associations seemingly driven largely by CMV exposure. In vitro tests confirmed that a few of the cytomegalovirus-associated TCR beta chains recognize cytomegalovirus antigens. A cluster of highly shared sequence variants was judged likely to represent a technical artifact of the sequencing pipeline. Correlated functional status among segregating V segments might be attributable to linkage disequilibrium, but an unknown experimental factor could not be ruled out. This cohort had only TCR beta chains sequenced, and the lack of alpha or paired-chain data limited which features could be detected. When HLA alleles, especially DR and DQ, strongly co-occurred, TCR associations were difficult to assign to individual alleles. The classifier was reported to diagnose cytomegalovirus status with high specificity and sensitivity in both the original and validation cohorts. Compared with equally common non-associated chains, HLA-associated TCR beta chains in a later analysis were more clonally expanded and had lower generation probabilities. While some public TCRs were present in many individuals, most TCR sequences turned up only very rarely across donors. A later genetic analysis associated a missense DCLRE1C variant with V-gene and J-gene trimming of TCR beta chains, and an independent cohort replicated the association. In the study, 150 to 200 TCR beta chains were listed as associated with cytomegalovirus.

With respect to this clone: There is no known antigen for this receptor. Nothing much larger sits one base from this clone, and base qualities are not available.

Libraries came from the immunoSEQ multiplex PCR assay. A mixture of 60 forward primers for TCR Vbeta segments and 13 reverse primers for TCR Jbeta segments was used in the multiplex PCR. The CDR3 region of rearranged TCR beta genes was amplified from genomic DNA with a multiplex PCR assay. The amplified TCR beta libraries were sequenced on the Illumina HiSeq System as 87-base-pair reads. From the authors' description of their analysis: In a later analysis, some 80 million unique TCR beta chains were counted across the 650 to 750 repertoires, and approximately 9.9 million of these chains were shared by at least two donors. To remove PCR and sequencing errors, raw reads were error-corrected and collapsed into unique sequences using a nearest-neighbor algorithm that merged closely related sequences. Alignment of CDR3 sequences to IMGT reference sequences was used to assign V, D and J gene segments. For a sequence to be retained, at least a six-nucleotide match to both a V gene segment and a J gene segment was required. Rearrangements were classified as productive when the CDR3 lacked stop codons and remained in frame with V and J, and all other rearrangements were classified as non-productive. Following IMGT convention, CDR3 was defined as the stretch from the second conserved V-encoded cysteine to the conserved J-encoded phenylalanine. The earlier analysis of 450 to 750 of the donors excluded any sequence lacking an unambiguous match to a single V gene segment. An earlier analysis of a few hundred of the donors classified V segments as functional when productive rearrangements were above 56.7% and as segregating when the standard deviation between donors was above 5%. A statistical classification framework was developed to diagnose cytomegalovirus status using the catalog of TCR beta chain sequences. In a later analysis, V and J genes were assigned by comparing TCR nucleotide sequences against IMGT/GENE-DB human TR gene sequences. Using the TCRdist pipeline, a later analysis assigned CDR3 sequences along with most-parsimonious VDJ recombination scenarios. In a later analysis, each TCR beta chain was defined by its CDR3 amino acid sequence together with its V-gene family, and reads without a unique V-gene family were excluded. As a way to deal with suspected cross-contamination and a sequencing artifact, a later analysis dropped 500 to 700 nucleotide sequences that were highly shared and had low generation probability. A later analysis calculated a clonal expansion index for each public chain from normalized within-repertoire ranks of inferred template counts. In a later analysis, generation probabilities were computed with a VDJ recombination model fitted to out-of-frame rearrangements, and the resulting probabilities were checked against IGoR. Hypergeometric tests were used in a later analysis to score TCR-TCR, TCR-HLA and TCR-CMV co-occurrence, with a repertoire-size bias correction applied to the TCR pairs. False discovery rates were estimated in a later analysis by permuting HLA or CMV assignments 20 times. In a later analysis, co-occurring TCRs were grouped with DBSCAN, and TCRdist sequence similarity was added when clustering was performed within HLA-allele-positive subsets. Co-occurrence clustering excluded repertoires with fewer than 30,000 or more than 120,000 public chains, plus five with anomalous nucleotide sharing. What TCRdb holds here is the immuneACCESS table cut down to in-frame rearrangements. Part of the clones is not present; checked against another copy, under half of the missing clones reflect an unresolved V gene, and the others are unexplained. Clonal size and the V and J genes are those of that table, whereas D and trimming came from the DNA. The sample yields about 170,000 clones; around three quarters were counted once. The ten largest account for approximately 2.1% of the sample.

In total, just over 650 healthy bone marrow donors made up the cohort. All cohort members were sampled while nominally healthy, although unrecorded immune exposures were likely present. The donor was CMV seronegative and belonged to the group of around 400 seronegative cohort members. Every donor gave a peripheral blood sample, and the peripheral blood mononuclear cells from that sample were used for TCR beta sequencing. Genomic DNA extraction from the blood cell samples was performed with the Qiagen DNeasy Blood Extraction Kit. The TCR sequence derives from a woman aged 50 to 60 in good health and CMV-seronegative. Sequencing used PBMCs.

The DNA reads as follows: TGCAGCGTTGAAGATCCAGGGGAAGGGCAGTACTTC. Translated, it gives CSVEDPGEGQYF. This chain joins TRBV29-1 to TRBJ2-7; TRBD1 is possibly the D segment (6 matching bases). The junction carries 12 bases between V and J, which are trimmed by 0 bases and 9 bases respectively. The CDR3 sequence holds 12 residues, the cysteine and phenylalanine included. The kept DNA is CDR3 alone, 36 bases in frame from the first base. Reading the germline V gene gives CDR1 SQVTM and CDR2 ANQGSEA.